This TCR beta chain is drawn from a study of identical twins. Study outcomes and limitations: One should note that invariant MAIT and iNKT cells could partly confound zero-insertion analyses.

This clonotype was picked up a small number of times. Its antigen is unknown. TCRdb independently ran MiXCR on the 5' RACE reads; one entry per CDR3 protein. The sample contains 400,000 to 550,000 distinct CDR3 sequences, 20% to 25% of which appear only once. J lost 2 bases, V lost 3 bases, and 3 bases had no gene match. The germline V gene encodes CDR1 SGHTA and CDR2 FQGNSA. This CDR3 has 15 amino acids. These data also formed part of another study, on T cells expressing NK-cell markers. That work states: The sorts in several experiments were restricted to alpha-beta TCR T cells by an anti-gamma-delta TCR antibody. In a group of about 6 donors, dominant NKG2C+ clonotypes represented 1.0-7.0% of CD8+ T cells.

The rearrangement uses TRBV7-2 and TRBJ2-1; 8 bases match TRBD2. This TCR came from a woman aged 18 to 35 in good health. The sample consisted of CD4+ T cells sorted from blood. CDR3 bases: TGTGCCAGCAGCTTTTTCGGGGGGGCCTACAATGAGCAGTTCTTC. Its translation is CASSFFGGAYNEQFF.